What follows are 14 T cell receptor beta chains derived from one specimen sequenced in a study of blood T cell repertoires in COVID-19. TCRdb's copy holds only in-frame clones and misses some; the assay was immunoSEQ multiplex PCR. The sample records 250,000 or so clones, roughly 82% being singletons. The sequenced sample was peripheral blood. All receptors derive from a man older than 75 with acute or convalescent COVID-19.

This sequence joins TRBV6-2 or TRBV6-3 and TRBJ1-5; a weak D match, TRBD1 (5 bases). The CDR3 length is 12 residues. The V and J ends lost 5 bases and 7 bases respectively, with 9 bases between them. Germline loops: CDR1 MNHEY, CDR2 SVGEGT. The CDR3 DNA sequence: TGTGCCAGCAGTCAGGGATCCCAGCCCCAGCATTTT. It encodes CASSQGSQPQHF.

The chain has TRBV6-6 and TRBJ1-4, with D unclear. The V and J ends lost 4 bases and 0 bases respectively, with 12 bases between them. Germline lookup yields CDR1 MNHNY and CDR2 SVGAGI (reference sequence). CDR3 size: 16 residues. DNA for the CDR3: TGTGCCAGCAGTTCCCCACACCGTGCAACTAATGAAAAACTGTTTTTT. This sequence encodes CASSSPHRATNEKLFF.

The chain uses TRBV6-4 and TRBJ1-2; 9 bases are a match to TRBD1. The V and J ends lost 5 bases and 6 bases, in that order; junction bases with no gene match: 4. CDR1 is MRHNA and CDR2 is SNTAGT in the germline V gene. This CDR3 is built from 13 residues. CDR3 DNA: TGTGCCAGCAGTTCACAGGGGGCGGATGGCTACACCTTC. This translates into CASSSQGADGYTF.

This sequence joins TRBV27 and TRBJ1-6; 8 nucleotides line up with TRBD1. Germline CDR1 and CDR2: MNHEY and SMNVEV (reference sequence). The CDR3 contains 17 residues. J was trimmed by 6 bases and V by 6 bases; bases with no gene match: 13. In DNA form, the CDR3 reads TGTGCCAGCAGCTTAAGGCCCATTACAGGGGGTAATTCACCCCTCCACTTT. The encoded protein is CASSLRPITGGNSPLHF.

The V and J genes are TRBV6-5 and TRBJ2-2; D gene ambiguous. This CDR3 region has 13 residues. V lost 2 bases and J lost 5, with 6 bases in between. Germline V gives CDR1 MNHEY, CDR2 SVGAGI. Here the CDR3 DNA reads TGTGCCAGCAGTTACGAGGTTACCGGGGAGCTGTTTTTT. This translates into CASSYEVTGELFF.

The chain uses TRBV28 and TRBJ1-5, with 7 bases aligning to TRBD1. The V and J ends lost 4 bases and 2 bases, in that order; junction bases with no gene match: 5. Germline assignment: CDR1 MDHEN and CDR2 SYDVKM. The CDR3 has 15 amino acids. CDR3 protein: CASSSGTVGNQPQHF. CDR3 nucleotides: TGTGCCAGCAGTTCCGGGACAGTAGGCAATCAGCCCCAGCATTTT.

The sample holds one count of this clone. V usage is TRBV5-8 and J usage is TRBJ2-7; D is perhaps TRBD2 (6 bases). Trimming shortened V by 3 bases and J by 4 bases, and 17 bases separated the two germline ends. This CDR3 has 15 amino acids. The germline CDR1 and CDR2 sequences are SGHTS and YDEGEE. The CDR3 bases are TGTGCCAGCAGCTCTCCAAGACTAGAGGGGTACGAGCAGTACTTC. Its translation is CASSSPRLEGYEQYF.

The rearrangement joins TRBV4-1 to TRBJ1-2; 7 bases line up with TRBD1. This CDR3 is 14 amino acids long. V lost 4 bases, J lost 5 bases, and 7 bases stayed unmatched. The germline V gene has CDR1 MGHRA and CDR2 YSYEKL. This chain's CDR3 is CASSPTQGRYGYTF. The DNA for the CDR3 is TGCGCCAGCAGCCCGACACAGGGGAGGTATGGCTACACCTTC.

The rearrangement joins TRBV5-6 to TRBJ2-1, with unresolved D. The germline V and J ends were trimmed by 0 bases and 6 bases, with 13 bases remaining between them. The CDR3 totals 15 residues. CDR1 SGHDT and CDR2 YYEEEE come from the germline V gene. The CDR3 DNA follows: TGTGCCAGCAGCTTGGGAGAGTACCCTAGCAATGAGCAGTTCTTC. Protein: CASSLGEYPSNEQFF. The variable domain in full, completed from reference TRBV5-6 and TRBJ2-1, reads DAGVTQSPTHLIKTRGQQVTLRCSPKSGHDTVSWYQQALGQGPQFIFQYYEEEERQRGNFPDRFSGHQFPNYSSELNVNALLLGDSALYLCASSLGEYPSNEQFFGPGTRLTVL.

This chain connects TRBV9 to TRBJ2-5; 10 bases are shared with TRBD1. J gave up 5 bases and V 4 bases, and 5 bases lay outside the gene matches. The CDR3 is 14 amino acids. Germline V lookup: CDR1 SGDLS, CDR2 YYNGEE. The DNA of the CDR3 is TGTGCCAGCAGCCACGGGACAGGGGTCGAGACCCAGTACTTC. It yields the protein CASSHGTGVETQYF.

CDR3 nucleotide sequence: TGTGCCAGCAGCGGACCCGACATCTCTGGAAACACCATATATTTT. Residues: CASSGPDISGNTIYF. The genes are TRBV9 and TRBJ1-3, with D unclear. Germline V gene data show CDR1 as SGDLS and CDR2 as YYNGEE. V was pared by 3 bases and J by 0 bases, with 10 bases between. This CDR3 spans 15 amino acids.

This rearrangement joins TRBV28 to TRBJ1-4, with 8 bases lining up with TRBD1. V was clipped by 8 bases and J by 1 base; unmatched bases: 6. The CDR3 extends over 15 amino acids. Germline-derived CDR1 and CDR2 are MDHEN and SYDVKM. The CDR3 reads CASGQGRLTNEKLFF. The CDR3 region has the DNA TGTGCCAGCGGACAGGGAAGACTAACTAATGAAAAACTGTTTTTT.

The V and J genes are TRBV24-1 and TRBJ2-3; the D gene is possibly TRBD2 (6 bases). Per germline, CDR1 KGHDR and CDR2 SFDVKD. Trimming stripped 5 bases from V and 3 bases from J, with 14 bases between. The CDR3 is made up of 15 amino acids. CDR3 sequence reads: CATSGRGGGTDTQYF. CDR3 DNA: TGTGCCACCAGTGGTCGGGGAGGAGGAACAGATACGCAGTATTTT.

V gene TRBV28 combines with J gene TRBJ1-2, with D hard to call. The germline V gene encodes CDR1 MDHEN and CDR2 SYDVKM. The CDR3 has 11 residues. The CDR3 DNA reads as TGTGCTGCTCGGGGTTGGTATGGCTACACCTTC. The encoded protein is CAARGWYGYTF.